The 15 T cell receptor beta chains reported below all come from one sample, sequenced in a study of identical twins (dated by TCRdb to between 2015 and 2016). Preparation of the library involved 5' RACE. Sequencing relied on an Illumina HiSeq 2000. The raw public data were reprocessed by TCRdb itself: fastp quality trimming at Q25, MiXCR clonotype calling, in-frame beta chains only. Every entry covers one CDR3 protein and lists the most common genes and DNA from its rows. The sample contains 200,000 to 250,000 distinct CDR3 sequences, over 12% of them found a single time. Approximately 8.2% of the sample belongs to the ten largest clones. Sample: memory (CD45RO+) T cells sorted from blood. The cell subset or site label on this specimen signifies: CD45RO+ enriched T cells. The origin of the receptors is a woman aged 18-29 years in good health.

At least ten counts were recorded for this clonotype. The V and J genes are TRBV6-1 and TRBJ2-7; TRBD2 aligns across 10 bases. The CDR3 runs to 15 residues. Germline CDR1 is MNHNS and CDR2 is SASEGT. V trimming: 11 bases; J trimming: 1 base; junction bases outside the gene matches: 11. DNA of the CDR3: TGTGCCGCGGCGTGGCATAGCGGGAGGTCCTACGAGCAGTACTTC. Amino acids: CAAAWHSGRSYEQYF.

This clonotype was recorded a few times. The chain couples TRBV7-2 to TRBJ2-4; D is unclear. Looked up from germline, CDR1 is SGHTA and CDR2 is FQGNSA. The CDR3 runs to 16 residues. V lost 5 bases and J 3 bases, leaving 17 bases between the germline ends. CDR3 bases: TGTGCCAGCAGCCCGTCGGGCCTACAGAGCAAAAACATTCAGTACTTC. This codes for CASSPSGLQSKNIQYF.

The V call is TRBV3-1, the J call TRBJ2-7; D ambiguous. V lost 5 bases to trimming and J lost 1 base, with 9 bases between them. Germline CDR1 reads LGHDT; CDR2 reads YNNKEL (reference sequence). This CDR3 comprises 13 residues. The DNA for the CDR3 is TGTGCCAGCAGCAGGACGGCGTCCTACGAGCAGTACTTC. It is translated as CASSRTASYEQYF.

The sample holds a few counts of this clonotype. The V gene is TRBV25-1, the J gene TRBJ1-6; D not certain. The CDR3 spans 11 residues. V lost 3 bases and J 16 bases, leaving 10 bases between the germline ends. Germline V gene lookup returns CDR1 MGHDK and CDR2 SYGVNS. CDR3 nucleotide sequence: TGTGCCAGCAGTGAGGACGGTGCTCTCCACTTT. Translation gives CASSEDGALHF.

At least ten counts were recorded for this clonotype. V gene TRBV12-3 or TRBV12-4 combines with J gene TRBJ2-1; 12 positions agree with TRBD2. The CDR3 totals 16 residues. Trimming took 2 bases from V and 7 from J; bases not matched to a gene: 6. The CDR3 sequence is CASSLLPSGRGNEQFF. In nucleotides, the CDR3 is TGTGCCAGCAGTTTACTCCCTAGCGGGAGGGGAAATGAGCAGTTCTTC.

This clonotype has only a few counts. The chain links TRBV12-3 or TRBV12-4 to TRBJ2-3, with D possibly matching TRBD2 (5 bases). The CDR3 consists of 15 residues. V was pared by 2 bases and J by 2 bases, with 11 bases between. Written as DNA, the CDR3 is TGTGCCAGCAGTTTAAGGACGGGGTTCACAGATACGCAGTATTTT. This sequence encodes CASSLRTGFTDTQYF.

This chain links TRBV7-2 with TRBJ2-3, with unresolved D. This CDR3 has 12 amino acids. Trimming took off 4 bases at V and 8 bases at J, with 10 bases between the two ends. The germline V gene encodes CDR1 SGHTA and CDR2 FQGNSA. The CDR3 sequence: CASSSSGSTQYF. The DNA for the CDR3 is TGTGCCAGCAGCTCATCCGGCTCTACGCAGTATTTT.

This clonotype came up many times. The V gene is TRBV5-1, the J gene TRBJ2-4; D is perhaps TRBD1 (5 bases). Deletions cut 3 bases from V and 3 bases from J, with 10 bases between. The CDR3 length is 14 residues. Germline V gene lookup returns CDR1 SGHRS and CDR2 YFSETQ. The CDR3 region is CASSYDTGKNIQYF. CDR3 DNA sequence: TGCGCCAGCAGCTATGACACAGGCAAAAACATTCAGTACTTC.

The chain combines TRBV20-1 with TRBJ2-5, with D perhaps given as TRBD1 or TRBD2 (6 bases each). The CDR3 is made up of 13 amino acids. V was clipped by 6 bases and J by 4 bases, with 15 bases between them. The V gene's germline CDR1 is DFQATT and CDR2 SNEGSKA (reference sequence). Here the CDR3 reads CSARKGGIETQYF. CDR3 coding DNA: TGCAGTGCGAGAAAGGGGGGAATAGAGACCCAGTACTTC.

This clonotype has a handful of counts. The rearrangement uses TRBV7-9 and TRBJ1-2; D perhaps matches TRBD1 (5 bases). V gave up 5 bases and J gave up 6 bases, with 16 bases separating them. Per the germline V gene, CDR1 is SEHNR and CDR2 is FQNEAQ (reference sequence). This CDR3 is built from 14 residues. CDR3 in DNA: TGTGCCAGCAGCCACATCGGGGCGGCTGATGGCTACACCTTC. Translation gives CASSHIGAADGYTF.

There are many counts of this clonotype. The V gene is TRBV10-3, the J gene TRBJ2-7; TRBD2 might be the D (6 bases). The length of the CDR3 is 13 residues. The V gene lost 10 bases and the J gene lost 0 bases, with 13 bases spanning the gap. The V gene's germline CDR1 is ENHRY and CDR2 SYGVKD. The CDR3 region has the DNA TGTGCCACTTCCGGGACTGACTCCTACGAGCAGTACTTC. Amino acids: CATSGTDSYEQYF.

This chain links TRBV11-2 with TRBJ1-2; 9 nucleotides match TRBD1. This CDR3 comprises 18 residues. Trimming removed 0 bases from V and 4 bases from J; junction bases left unmatched: 12. Germline CDR1 SGHAT, CDR2 FQNNGV. Written as DNA, the CDR3 is TGTGCCAGCAGCTTAGATCTAAGGGGACAGGGATACTCCTATGGCTACACCTTC. Translating gives CASSLDLRGQGYSYGYTF.

This clonotype was observed many times. This rearrangement joins TRBV11-2 to TRBJ1-5, with a possible D match to TRBD1 (5 bases). Germline V gene lookup returns CDR1 SGHAT and CDR2 FQNNGV. Trimming removed 1 base at V and 6 bases at J, with 13 bases between. This CDR3 has 15 residues. CDR3 residues: CASSLGGGRGQPQHF. The CDR3 coding sequence is TGTGCCAGCAGCTTAGGTGGGGGACGCGGTCAGCCCCAGCATTTT. Variable domain in full (rest from reference TRBV11-2 and TRBJ1-5): EAGVAQSPRYKIIEKRQSVAFWCNPISGHATLYWYQQILGQGPKLLIQFQNNGVVDDSQLPKDRFSAERLKGVDSTLKIQPAKLEDSAVYLCASSLGGGRGQPQHFGDGTRLSIL.

This clonotype occurred a few times. The V gene is TRBV15, the J gene TRBJ1-1; D gene uncertain. The germline CDR1 and CDR2 sequences are LNHNV and YYDKDF (reference sequence). CDR3 size: 13 residues. V lost 1 base, J lost 4 bases, and 7 bases lay in between. Here the CDR3 reads CATSRVPGTEAFF. CDR3 sequence (DNA): TGTGCCACCAGCAGAGTCCCAGGCACTGAAGCTTTCTTT.

This clonotype appeared a few times. CDR3 residues: CASSLSISGSNEQFF. CDR3 in DNA: TGCGCCAGCAGCTTGAGTATAAGCGGGAGCAATGAGCAGTTCTTC. The genes are TRBV5-1 and TRBJ2-1; 8 nucleotides align to TRBD2. The CDR3 has 15 amino acids. The junction had 6 bases not matched to a gene; V was cut back by 1 base and J by 6 bases. Germline CDR1 is SGHRS and CDR2 is YFSETQ.